This T cell receptor beta chain was identified during a study of blood T cell repertoires in COVID-19. For the study at large: The United States, Italy and Spain were the sources of the acute and convalescent COVID-19 samples. PBMCs, B-cell-depleted T cells, or T cells were the source of the cDNA or gDNA that made up the material.

Profiling relied on immunoSEQ multiplex PCR, and the TCRdb table lists in-frame clones only, not all of them. The table lists about 240,000 clones, approximately 90% of them singletons. J gave up 6 bases and V 5 bases, and 4 bases lay outside the gene matches. Germline CDR1 SGHTA, CDR2 FQGTGA. This CDR3 has 14 amino acids. This receptor was identified in a middle-aged woman who had recovered from COVID-19. The gene calls are TRBV7-3 and TRBJ2-2, with 9 bases matching TRBD2. Sequenced sample: peripheral blood. The CDR3 is CASSRAGGSGELFF. CDR3 sequence (DNA): TGTGCCAGCAGCCGGGCGGGAGGGTCCGGGGAGCTGTTTTTT.